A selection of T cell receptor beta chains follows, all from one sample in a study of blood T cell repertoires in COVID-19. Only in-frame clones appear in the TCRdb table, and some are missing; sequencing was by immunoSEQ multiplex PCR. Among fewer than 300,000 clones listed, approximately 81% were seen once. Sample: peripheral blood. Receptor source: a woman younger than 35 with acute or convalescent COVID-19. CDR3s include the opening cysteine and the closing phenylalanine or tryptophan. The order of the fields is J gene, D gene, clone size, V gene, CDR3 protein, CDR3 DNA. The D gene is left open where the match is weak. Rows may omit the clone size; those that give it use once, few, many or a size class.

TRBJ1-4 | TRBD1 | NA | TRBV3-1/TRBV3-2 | CASSQGWQGQKKLFF | TGTGCCAGCAGCCAAGGCTGGCAGGGACAGAAAAAACTGTTTTTT
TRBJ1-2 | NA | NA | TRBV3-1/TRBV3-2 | CASSQDQGYYGYTF | TGTGCCAGCAGCCAAGATCAGGGATACTATGGCTACACCTTC
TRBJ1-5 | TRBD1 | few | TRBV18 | CASSPRPQGVGQPQHF | TGTGCCAGCTCACCACGTCCACAGGGGGTCGGTCAGCCCCAGCATTTT
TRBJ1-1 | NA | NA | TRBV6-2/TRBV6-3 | CASSPSRVNTEAFF | TGTGCCAGCAGCCCCTCGCGGGTGAACACTGAAGCTTTCTTT
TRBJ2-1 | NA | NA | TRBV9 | CASSVESLKGGEQFF | TGTGCCAGCAGCGTAGAATCCCTCAAAGGGGGTGAGCAGTTCTTC
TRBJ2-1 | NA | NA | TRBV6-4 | CASSELAGSYNEQFF | TGTGCCAGCAGTGAATTGGCGGGGTCATACAATGAGCAGTTCTTC
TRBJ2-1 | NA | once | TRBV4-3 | CASSHGQSQYNEQFF | TGCGCCAGCAGCCACGGACAAAGCCAATACAATGAGCAGTTCTTC
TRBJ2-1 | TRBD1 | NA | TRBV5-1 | CASSLAGGNEQFF | TGCGCCAGCAGCTTGGCAGGGGGCAATGAGCAGTTCTTC
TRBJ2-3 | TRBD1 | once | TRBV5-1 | CASSYGTGGADTQYF | TGCGCCAGCAGCTACGGGACAGGGGGGGCAGATACGCAGTATTTT
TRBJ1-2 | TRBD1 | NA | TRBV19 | CASSPILTGFNYGYTF | TGTGCCAGTAGCCCAATATTGACAGGGTTCAACTATGGCTACACCTTC
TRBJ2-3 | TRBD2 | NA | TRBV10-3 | CAISKDGTSGADTQYF | TGTGCCATCAGTAAGGACGGGACTAGCGGTGCAGATACGCAGTATTTT
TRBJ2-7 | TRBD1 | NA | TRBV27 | CASSTRDRRRSYEQYF | TGTGCCAGCAGTACTCGGGACAGGAGAAGATCCTACGAGCAGTACTTC
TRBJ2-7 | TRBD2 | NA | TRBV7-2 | CASSLVSASGTYEQYF | TGTGCCAGCAGCTTAGTTTCGGCTAGCGGGACCTACGAGCAGTACTTC
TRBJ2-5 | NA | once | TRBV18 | CASSPPKDRGETQYF | TGTGCCAGCTCACCACCGAAGGATCGGGGAGAGACCCAGTACTTC
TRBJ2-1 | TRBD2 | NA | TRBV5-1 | CASSPPTSGGFYNEQFF | TGCGCCAGCAGCCCGCCTACTAGCGGGGGTTTTTACAATGAGCAGTTCTTC
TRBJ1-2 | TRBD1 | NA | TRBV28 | CASSSLNRGYGYTF | TGTGCCAGCAGTTCATTAAACAGGGGCTATGGCTACACCTTC
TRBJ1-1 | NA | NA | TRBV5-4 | CAKSAGPGLMNTEAFF | TGTGCCAAATCGGCAGGTCCAGGCCTCATGAACACTGAAGCTTTCTTT
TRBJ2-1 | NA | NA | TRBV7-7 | CASSLSLTEFYNEQFF | TGTGCTAGCAGCTTAAGTTTGACAGAATTCTACAATGAGCAGTTCTTC
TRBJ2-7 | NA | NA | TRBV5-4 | CASSLSLLRDSSYEQYF | TGTGCCAGCAGCTTGAGTTTGTTGCGGGACTCCTCCTACGAGCAGTACTTC
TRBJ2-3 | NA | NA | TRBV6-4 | CASSDSDTADTQYF | TGTGCCAGCAGTGACTCCGACACCGCCGATACGCAGTATTTT
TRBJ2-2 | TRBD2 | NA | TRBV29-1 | CSVETSTHTGELFF | TGCAGCGTTGAGACTAGCACTCACACCGGGGAGCTGTTTTTT
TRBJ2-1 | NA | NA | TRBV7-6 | CASSRGTSNEQFF | TGTGCCAGCAGCCGCGGGACTTCTAATGAGCAGTTCTTC
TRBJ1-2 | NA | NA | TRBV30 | CARRRGFPYGYTF | TGTGCCAGACGTCGGGGGTTCCCTTATGGCTACACCTTC
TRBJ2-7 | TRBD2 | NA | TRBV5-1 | CASSQRDGRAEQYF | TGCGCCAGCAGCCAGCGGGATGGACGCGCCGAGCAGTACTTC
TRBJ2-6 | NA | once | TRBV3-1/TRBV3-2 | CASSQEEGTGANVLTF | TGTGCCAGCAGCCAAGAAGAGGGTACGGGGGCCAACGTCCTGACTTTC
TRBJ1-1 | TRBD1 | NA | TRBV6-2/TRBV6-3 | CASSWDRGQLNTEAFF | TGTGCCAGCAGTTGGGACAGGGGACAATTGAACACTGAAGCTTTCTTT
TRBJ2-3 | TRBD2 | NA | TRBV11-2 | CASSFRASGRADTQYF | TGTGCCAGCAGCTTCCGAGCTAGCGGGAGAGCAGATACGCAGTATTTT
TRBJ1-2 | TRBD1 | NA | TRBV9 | CASSVTGGRGYGYTF | TGTGCCAGCAGCGTTACAGGGGGAAGGGGCTATGGCTACACCTTC
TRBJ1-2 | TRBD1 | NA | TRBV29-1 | CSVEDWTGETYGYTF | TGCAGCGTTGAAGACTGGACAGGGGAGACCTATGGCTACACCTTC
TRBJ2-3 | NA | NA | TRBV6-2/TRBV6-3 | CASSYGPRRVSDTQYF | TGTGCCAGCAGTTACGGCCCCCGGAGGGTATCAGATACGCAGTATTTT
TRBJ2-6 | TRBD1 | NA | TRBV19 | CASRQGAISGANVLTF | TGTGCCAGCAGACAGGGGGCTATCTCTGGGGCCAACGTCCTGACTTTC
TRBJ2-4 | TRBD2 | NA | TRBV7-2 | CASSLESLAGRAKNIQYF | TGTGCCAGCAGCTTAGAATCCCTAGCGGGAAGAGCCAAAAACATTCAGTACTTC
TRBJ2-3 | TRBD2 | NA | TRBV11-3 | CASSFGAGGGREQYF | TGTGCCAGCAGCTTCGGCGCGGGAGGGGGACGAGAGCAGTATTTT
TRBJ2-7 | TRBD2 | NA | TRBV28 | CASSFGGLADARAPYEQYF | TGTGCCAGCAGTTTTGGGGGACTAGCGGACGCCCGTGCCCCCTACGAGCAGTACTTC
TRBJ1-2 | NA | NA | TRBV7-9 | CASSHAGQRAPYGYTF | TGTGCCAGCAGCCATGCGGGCCAGCGTGCTCCTTATGGCTACACCTTC
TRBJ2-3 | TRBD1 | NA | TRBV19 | CASSIVSQGEADTQYF | TGTGCCAGTAGTATAGTGTCCCAGGGGGAAGCAGATACGCAGTATTTT
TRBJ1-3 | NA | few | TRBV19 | CASVAGGNTIYF | TGTGCCAGTGTGGCAGGGGGAAACACCATATATTTT
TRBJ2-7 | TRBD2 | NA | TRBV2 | CASSRTSDYEQYF | TGTGCCAGCAGCCGGACTAGCGATTACGAGCAGTACTTC
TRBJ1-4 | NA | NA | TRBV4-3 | CASSQGGSLNEKLFF | TGCGCCAGCAGCCAAGGCGGCAGTCTAAATGAAAAACTGTTTTTT
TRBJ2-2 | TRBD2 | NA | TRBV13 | CASRAGGTGELFF | TGTGCCAGCCGAGCGGGGGGCACCGGGGAGCTGTTTTTT
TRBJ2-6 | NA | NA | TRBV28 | CASSPYRESSGANVLTF | TGTGCCAGCAGTCCCTACAGGGAAAGCTCTGGGGCCAACGTCCTGACTTTC
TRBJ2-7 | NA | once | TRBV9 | CASSVDGGSSSYEQYF | TGTGCCAGCAGCGTAGATGGAGGCTCTAGCTCCTACGAGCAGTACTTC
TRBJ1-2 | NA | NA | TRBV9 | CASSVRLAYGYTF | TGTGCCAGCAGCGTAAGGTTAGCTTATGGCTACACCTTC
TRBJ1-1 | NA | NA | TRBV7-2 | CASSLMPVPNTEAFF | TGTGCCAGCAGCTTAATGCCGGTTCCGAACACTGAAGCTTTCTTT
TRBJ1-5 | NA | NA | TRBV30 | CAWAREGGQPQHF | TGTGCCTGGGCCCGGGAGGGGGGTCAGCCCCAGCATTTT
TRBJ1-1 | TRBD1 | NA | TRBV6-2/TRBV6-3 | CASRYTGGFSEAFF | TGTGCCAGCAGATACACAGGGGGCTTCTCTGAAGCTTTCTTT
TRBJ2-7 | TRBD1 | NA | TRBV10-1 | CASSAGGYEQYF | TGCGCCAGCAGTGCAGGGGGCTACGAGCAGTACTTC
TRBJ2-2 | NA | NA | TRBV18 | CASSPSQSNTGELFF | TGTGCCAGCTCACCCTCCCAGTCTAACACCGGGGAGCTGTTTTTT
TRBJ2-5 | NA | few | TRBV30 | CAWSGRLEEETQYF | TGTGCCTGGAGTGGGCGACTAGAAGAAGAGACCCAGTACTTC
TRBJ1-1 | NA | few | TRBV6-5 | CASSYSAGGTEAFF | TGTGCCAGCAGTTACTCGGCAGGAGGGACTGAAGCTTTCTTT